One and the same sample provided the 6 T cell receptor beta chains below, sequenced in a study of early T cells in non-severe SARS-CoV-2 infection. TCRdb analysed the 5' RACE reads with MiXCR anew, one entry per CDR3 protein. The sample lists roughly 65,000 distinct CDR3 sequences, 12% seen once, with about 1.6% in the top ten. The sequenced sample was whole blood. The receptors were gathered from an adult who was a healthcare worker with PCR-confirmed SARS-CoV-2 infection or an uninfected control (not recorded which).

The chain combines TRBV20-1 with TRBJ2-7; 7 bases align to TRBD1. From germline, CDR1 is DFQATT and CDR2 SNEGSKA (reference sequence). The trim removed 4 bases at V and 5 bases at J, leaving 5 bases unmatched. The CDR3 totals 12 residues. CDR3 nucleotides: TGCAGTGCTAACGACAGGGACGACGAGCAGTACTTC. It translates to CSANDRDDEQYF.

The chain carries TRBV6-5 and TRBJ1-1, with D perhaps matching TRBD1 (5 bases). V shed 0 bases and J shed 4 bases, with 12 bases lying between them. The CDR3 loop spans 15 amino acids. Germline-derived CDR1 and CDR2 are MNHEY and SVGAGI. CDR3 in amino acids: CASSYSNGARTEAFF. CDR3 DNA: TGTGCCAGCAGTTACTCTAACGGGGCACGCACTGAAGCTTTCTTT.

V and J are TRBV6-1 and TRBJ2-5; no clear D. CDR3 length: 12 amino acids. Trimming shortened V by 4 bases and J by 1 base, and 4 bases separated the two germline ends. Per the germline V gene, CDR1 is MNHNS and CDR2 is SASEGT. The CDR3 protein is CASSVLQETQYF. The DNA of the CDR3 is TGTGCCAGCAGTGTACTCCAAGAGACCCAGTACTTC.

In this sample, this clonotype turned up many times. The rearrangement links TRBV5-6 to TRBJ2-7; D gene uncertain. Germline CDR1 and CDR2: SGHDT and YYEEEE. The CDR3 is 16 residues long. The V gene lost 1 base and the J gene lost 0 bases, with 14 bases spanning the gap. The CDR3, as DNA: TGTGCCAGCAGCTTGTTTAGGGCACCAATCTCCTACGAGCAGTACTTC. Protein sequence: CASSLFRAPISYEQYF.

This clonotype has ten or more counts. The chain links TRBV7-8 to TRBJ2-2; 7 bases agree with TRBD1. Germline V lookup: CDR1 SGHVS, CDR2 FQNEAQ. The CDR3 spans 15 residues. V trimming: 4 bases; J trimming: 2 bases; junction bases outside the gene matches: 4. The CDR3 DNA sequence: TGTGCCAGCAGCTACCGGGACAGTAACACCGGGGAGCTGTTTTTT. As protein: CASSYRDSNTGELFF.

This clonotype occurred a few times. As DNA, the CDR3 is TGCGCCAGCAGCTTGGCCGGGTCCGACTCCTACGAGCAGTACTTC. Translation gives CASSLAGSDSYEQYF. This chain connects TRBV5-1 to TRBJ2-7; D not certain. The V end was cut by 0 bases, the J end by 0 bases, with 10 bases between. CDR3 length: 15 residues. The V gene's germline CDR1 is SGHRS and CDR2 YFSETQ.